Reported below is one TCR beta chain. The same CDR3 can be traced to other DNA sequences in this sample. The data belong to a study of shared clonotypes between healthy human individuals. Clones were sequenced by immunoSEQ multiplex PCR, and TCRdb holds only the in-frame ones, with some missing. The sample contains around 100,000 clones, about 72% of which appear only once. The CDR3 consists of 13 residues. V lost 2 bases and J 5 bases, leaving 10 bases between the germline ends. Looked up from germline, CDR1 is SGDLS and CDR2 is YYNGEE. V and J are TRBV9 and TRBJ1-1, with D uncertain. Specimen: memory CD8+ T cells sorted from blood. Subset noted: CD45RO+ cells pooled with CCR7-negative TemRA cells. The clonotype comes from a woman aged 25 to 45 in good health. CDR3 bases: TGTGCCAGCAGCGTCGCTTGGGGAACTGAAGCTTTCTTT. Translating it yields CASSVAWGTEAFF.